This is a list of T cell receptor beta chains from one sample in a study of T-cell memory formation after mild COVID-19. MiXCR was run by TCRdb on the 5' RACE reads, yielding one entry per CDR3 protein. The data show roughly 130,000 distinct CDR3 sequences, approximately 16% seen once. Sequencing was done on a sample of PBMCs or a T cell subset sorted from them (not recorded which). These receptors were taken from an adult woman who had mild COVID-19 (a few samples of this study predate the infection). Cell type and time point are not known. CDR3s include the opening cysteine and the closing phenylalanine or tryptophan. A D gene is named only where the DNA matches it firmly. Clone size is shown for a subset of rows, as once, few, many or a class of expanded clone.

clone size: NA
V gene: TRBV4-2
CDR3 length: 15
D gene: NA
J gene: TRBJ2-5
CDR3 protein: CASSQGTESFETQYF
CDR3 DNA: TGTGCCAGCAGCCAAGGCACGGAGAGTTTCGAGACCCAGTACTTC

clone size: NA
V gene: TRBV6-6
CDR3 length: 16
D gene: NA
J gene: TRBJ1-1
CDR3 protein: CASSDPSGGWGTEAFF
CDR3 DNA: TGTGCCAGCAGTGACCCCTCCGGGGGCTGGGGCACTGAAGCTTTCTTT

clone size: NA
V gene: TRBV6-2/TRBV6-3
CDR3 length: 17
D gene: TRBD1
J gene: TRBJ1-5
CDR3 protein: CASSYTYGTGKDQPQHF
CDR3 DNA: TGTGCCAGCAGTTACACGTACGGGACAGGGAAGGATCAGCCCCAGCATTTT

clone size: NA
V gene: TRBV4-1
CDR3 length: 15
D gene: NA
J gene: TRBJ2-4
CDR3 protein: CASSRTPDAKNIQYF
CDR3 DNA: TGCGCCAGCAGCCGGACCCCAGACGCCAAAAACATTCAGTACTTC

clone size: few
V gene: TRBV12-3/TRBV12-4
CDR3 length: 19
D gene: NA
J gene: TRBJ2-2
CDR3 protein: CASSFLAIFDRSNTGELFF
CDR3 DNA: TGTGCCAGCAGTTTTTTGGCCATCTTCGACAGGTCGAACACCGGGGAGCTGTTTTTT

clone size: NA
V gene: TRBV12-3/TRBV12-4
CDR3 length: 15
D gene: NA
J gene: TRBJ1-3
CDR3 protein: CASSLVDPSGNTIYF
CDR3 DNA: TGTGCCAGCAGTTTAGTGGACCCCTCTGGAAACACCATATATTTT

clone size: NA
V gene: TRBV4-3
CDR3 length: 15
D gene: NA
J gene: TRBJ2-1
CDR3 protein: CASSQDAGSYNEQFF
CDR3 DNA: TGCGCCAGCAGCCAAGATGCAGGGTCCTACAATGAGCAGTTCTTC

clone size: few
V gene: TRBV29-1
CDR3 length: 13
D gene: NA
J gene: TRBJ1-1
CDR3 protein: CSVAGLSNTEAFF
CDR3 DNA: TGCAGCGTCGCGGGACTCTCGAACACTGAAGCTTTCTTT

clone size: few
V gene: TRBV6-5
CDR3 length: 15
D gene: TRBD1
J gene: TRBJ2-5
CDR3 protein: CASSPTWDRQETQYF
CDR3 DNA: TGTGCCAGCAGCCCCACATGGGACAGACAAGAGACCCAGTACTTC

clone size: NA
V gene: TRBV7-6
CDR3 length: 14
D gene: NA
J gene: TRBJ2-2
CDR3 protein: CASSRTIYTGELFF
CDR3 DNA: TGTGCCAGCAGCCGTACTATCTACACCGGGGAGCTGTTTTTT

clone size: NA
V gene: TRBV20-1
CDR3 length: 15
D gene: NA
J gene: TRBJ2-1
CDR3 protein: CSARLEEGNYNEQFF
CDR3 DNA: TGCAGTGCTAGACTCGAGGAGGGTAACTACAATGAGCAGTTCTTC

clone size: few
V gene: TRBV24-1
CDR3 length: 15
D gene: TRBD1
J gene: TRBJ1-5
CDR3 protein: CATSDRTGNNQPQHF
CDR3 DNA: TGTGCCACCAGTGACCGGACAGGGAACAATCAGCCCCAGCATTTT

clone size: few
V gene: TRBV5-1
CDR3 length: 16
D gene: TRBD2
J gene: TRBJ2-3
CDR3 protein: CASRLFSGGATDTQYF
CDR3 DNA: TGCGCCAGCAGATTATTTAGCGGGGGGGCCACAGATACGCAGTATTTT

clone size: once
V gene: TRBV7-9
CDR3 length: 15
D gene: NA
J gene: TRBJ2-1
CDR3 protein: CASSLGSGPNNEQFF
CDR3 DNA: TGTGCCAGCAGCTTAGGGTCGGGACCCAACAATGAGCAGTTCTTC

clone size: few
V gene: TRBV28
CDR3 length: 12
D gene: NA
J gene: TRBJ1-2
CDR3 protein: CASSQPTYGYTF
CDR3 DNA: TGTGCCAGCAGCCAACCTACCTATGGCTACACCTTC

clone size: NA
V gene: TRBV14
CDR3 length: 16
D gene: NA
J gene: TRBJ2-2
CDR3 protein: CASSPQLGGPTEELFF
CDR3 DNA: TGTGCCAGCAGCCCCCAACTCGGAGGACCGACGGAGGAGCTGTTTTTT

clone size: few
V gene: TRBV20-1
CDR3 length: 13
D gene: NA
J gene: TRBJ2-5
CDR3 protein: CTPYPGAQETQYF
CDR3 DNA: TGCACACCGTACCCGGGGGCCCAAGAGACCCAGTACTTC

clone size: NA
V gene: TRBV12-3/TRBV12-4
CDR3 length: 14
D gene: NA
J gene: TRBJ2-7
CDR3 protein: CASSSTDGSYEQYF
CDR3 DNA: TGTGCCAGCAGTTCCACGGACGGTTCCTACGAGCAGTACTTC

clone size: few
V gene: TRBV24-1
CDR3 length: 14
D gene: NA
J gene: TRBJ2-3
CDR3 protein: CATSDLLWEDTQYF
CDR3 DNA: TGTGCCACCAGTGATTTGCTGTGGGAAGATACGCAGTATTTT

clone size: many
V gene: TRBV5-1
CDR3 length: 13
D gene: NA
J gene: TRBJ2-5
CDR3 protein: CASSLGGQETQYF
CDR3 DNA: TGCGCCAGCAGCTTGGGGGGGCAAGAGACCCAGTACTTC

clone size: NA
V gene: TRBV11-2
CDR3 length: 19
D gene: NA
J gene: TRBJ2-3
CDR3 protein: CASSLDRWAGTSSTDTQYF
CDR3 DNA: TGTGCCAGCAGCTTAGATCGCTGGGCGGGCACCTCTAGCACAGATACGCAGTATTTT

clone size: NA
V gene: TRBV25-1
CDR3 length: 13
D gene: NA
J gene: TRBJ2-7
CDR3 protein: CASSVWGQNEQYF
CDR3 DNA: TGTGCCAGCAGTGTATGGGGGCAGAACGAGCAGTACTTC

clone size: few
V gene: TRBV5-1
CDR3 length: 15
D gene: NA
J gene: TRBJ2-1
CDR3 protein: CASSLQEGTHNEQFF
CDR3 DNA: TGCGCCAGCAGCTTGCAGGAGGGGACCCACAATGAGCAGTTCTTC

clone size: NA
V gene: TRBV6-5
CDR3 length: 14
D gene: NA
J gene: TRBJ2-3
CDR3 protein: CASGYLGGTDTQYF
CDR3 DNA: TGTGCCAGCGGCTACCTAGGGGGCACAGATACGCAGTATTTT

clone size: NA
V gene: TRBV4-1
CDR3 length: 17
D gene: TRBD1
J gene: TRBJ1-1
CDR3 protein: CASSQVPGQGDTTEAFF
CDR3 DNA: TGCGCCAGCAGCCAAGTCCCGGGACAGGGAGACACCACTGAAGCTTTCTTT

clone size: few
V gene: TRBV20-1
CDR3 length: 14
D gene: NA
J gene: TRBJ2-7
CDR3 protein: CSAIPGDPTYEQYF
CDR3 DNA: TGCAGTGCCATTCCAGGGGACCCAACCTACGAGCAGTACTTC

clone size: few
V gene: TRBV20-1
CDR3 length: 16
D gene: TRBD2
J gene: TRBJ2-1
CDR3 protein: CSARAMELAGNNEQFF
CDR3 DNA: TGCAGTGCTAGAGCGATGGAACTAGCGGGTAACAATGAGCAGTTCTTC

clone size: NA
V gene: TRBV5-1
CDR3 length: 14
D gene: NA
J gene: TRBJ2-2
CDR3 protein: CASSLERITGELFF
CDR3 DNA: TGCGCCAGCAGCTTGGAACGGATCACCGGGGAGCTGTTTTTT

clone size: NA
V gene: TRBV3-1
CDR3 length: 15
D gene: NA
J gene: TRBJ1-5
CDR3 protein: CASSQDGNYNQPQHF
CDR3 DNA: TGTGCCAGCAGCCAGGACGGCAACTACAATCAGCCCCAGCATTTT

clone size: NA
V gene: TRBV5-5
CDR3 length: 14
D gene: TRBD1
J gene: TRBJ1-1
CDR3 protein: CASTPGQVNTEAFF
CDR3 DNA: TGTGCCAGCACCCCAGGACAGGTGAACACTGAAGCTTTCTTT

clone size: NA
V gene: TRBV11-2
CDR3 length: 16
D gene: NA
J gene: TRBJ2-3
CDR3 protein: CASRLRGILGTDTQYF
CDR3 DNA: TGTGCCAGCAGATTAAGGGGAATTCTTGGCACAGATACGCAGTATTTT

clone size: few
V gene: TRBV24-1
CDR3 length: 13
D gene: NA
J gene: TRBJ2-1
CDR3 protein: CATSDLEAGKQFF
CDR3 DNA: TGTGCCACCAGTGATTTAGAGGCGGGTAAGCAGTTCTTC

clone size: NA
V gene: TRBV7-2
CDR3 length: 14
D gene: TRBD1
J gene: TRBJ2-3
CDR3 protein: CASRQGGSTDTQYF
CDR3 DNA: TGTGCCAGCAGACAGGGGGGTAGCACAGATACGCAGTATTTT

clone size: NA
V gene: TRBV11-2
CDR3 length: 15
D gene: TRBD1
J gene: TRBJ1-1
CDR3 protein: CANQTGGKTNTEAFF
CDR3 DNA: TGTGCCAATCAGACAGGGGGAAAAACGAACACTGAAGCTTTCTTT

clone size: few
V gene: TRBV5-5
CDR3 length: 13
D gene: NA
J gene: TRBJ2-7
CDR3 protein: CASRIPGADEQYF
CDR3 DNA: TGTGCCAGCAGAATACCCGGGGCTGACGAGCAGTACTTC

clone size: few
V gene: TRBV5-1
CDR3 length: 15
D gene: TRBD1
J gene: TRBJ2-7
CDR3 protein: CASARTGIRDYEQYF
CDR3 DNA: TGCGCCAGCGCCCGGACAGGGATTCGCGACTACGAGCAGTACTTC